The next 3 T cell receptor beta chains were all read from a single sample in a study of blood T cells in healthy people across ages. A J-beta primer mix and a sample-barcoded 5' primer were used in a second PCR of about 7 to 11 cycles. TCRdb passed the 5' RACE reads through MiXCR, listing each CDR3 protein once. The top ten clones hold about a sixth of a sample with 800,000 or so distinct CDR3 sequences, about 42% of them seen once. Sequencing input: blood. These receptors originate from a man of 80 years or more in good health.

The V and J genes are TRBV20-1 and TRBJ2-5; 8 positions match TRBD2. Germline lookup yields CDR1 DFQATT and CDR2 SNEGSKA (reference sequence). The CDR3 length is 15 residues. With 1 base clipped from V and 1 base from J, the junction kept 5 bases outside the gene matches. CDR3 in amino acids: CSARARTSSQETQYF. In nucleotides, the CDR3 is TGCAGTGCTAGAGCCAGGACTAGCAGCCAAGAGACCCAGTACTTC.

This clonotype occurred a few times. V gene TRBV7-2 combines with J gene TRBJ2-4, with D maybe TRBD1 (6 bases). Germline V gene data show CDR1 as SGHTA and CDR2 as FQGNSA. CDR3 length: 13 residues. V shed 5 bases and J shed 12 bases, with 17 bases lying between them. The CDR3 DNA is TGTGCCAGCAGCGTAAAAGCCGGGACAACTCAGTACTTC. Translated: CASSVKAGTTQYF.

The CDR3 reads CASSVAAAGNTGELFF. The CDR3 DNA sequence: TGTGCCAGCAGCGTAGCGGCAGCGGGGAACACCGGGGAGCTGTTTTTT. V is TRBV9 and J is TRBJ2-2, with a possible D match to TRBD2 (6 bases). The CDR3 sequence is 16 residues long. The germline V gene encodes CDR1 SGDLS and CDR2 YYNGEE. The germline V and J ends were trimmed by 0 bases and 1 base, with 10 bases remaining between them.